Reported below is one TCR beta chain. Its cognate antigen is unknown. The CDR3 has 12 amino acids. The germline V and J ends were trimmed by 5 bases and 7 bases, with 9 bases remaining between them. Germline CDR1 and CDR2: SGHDN and FVKESK. Using a J-beta primer mix together with a sample-barcoded 5' primer, a second PCR was run for about 6 to 12 cycles. TCRdb re-analysed the 5' RACE reads in MiXCR, keeping a single row per CDR3 protein. The sample carries more than 1.4 million distinct CDR3 sequences, about 43% recorded once. This record comes from a study of blood T cells in healthy people across ages. The wider study: Using template switching, researchers captured about one barcoded beta molecule for each two T cells.

Peripheral blood from each donor was collected in a volume of 8 to 10 milliliters. Study-wide results and limits: Higher diversity and more naive CD4+ cells were features of long-lived donors, compared to aged donors.

Sequences were obtained from blood. The sequence was collected from a woman aged 18-29 years in good health. This rearrangement joins TRBV14 to TRBJ2-1, with unresolved D. DNA of the CDR3: TGTGCCAGCAGCAAAACCATTAATGAGCAGTTCTTC. Amino acids: CASSKTINEQFF.